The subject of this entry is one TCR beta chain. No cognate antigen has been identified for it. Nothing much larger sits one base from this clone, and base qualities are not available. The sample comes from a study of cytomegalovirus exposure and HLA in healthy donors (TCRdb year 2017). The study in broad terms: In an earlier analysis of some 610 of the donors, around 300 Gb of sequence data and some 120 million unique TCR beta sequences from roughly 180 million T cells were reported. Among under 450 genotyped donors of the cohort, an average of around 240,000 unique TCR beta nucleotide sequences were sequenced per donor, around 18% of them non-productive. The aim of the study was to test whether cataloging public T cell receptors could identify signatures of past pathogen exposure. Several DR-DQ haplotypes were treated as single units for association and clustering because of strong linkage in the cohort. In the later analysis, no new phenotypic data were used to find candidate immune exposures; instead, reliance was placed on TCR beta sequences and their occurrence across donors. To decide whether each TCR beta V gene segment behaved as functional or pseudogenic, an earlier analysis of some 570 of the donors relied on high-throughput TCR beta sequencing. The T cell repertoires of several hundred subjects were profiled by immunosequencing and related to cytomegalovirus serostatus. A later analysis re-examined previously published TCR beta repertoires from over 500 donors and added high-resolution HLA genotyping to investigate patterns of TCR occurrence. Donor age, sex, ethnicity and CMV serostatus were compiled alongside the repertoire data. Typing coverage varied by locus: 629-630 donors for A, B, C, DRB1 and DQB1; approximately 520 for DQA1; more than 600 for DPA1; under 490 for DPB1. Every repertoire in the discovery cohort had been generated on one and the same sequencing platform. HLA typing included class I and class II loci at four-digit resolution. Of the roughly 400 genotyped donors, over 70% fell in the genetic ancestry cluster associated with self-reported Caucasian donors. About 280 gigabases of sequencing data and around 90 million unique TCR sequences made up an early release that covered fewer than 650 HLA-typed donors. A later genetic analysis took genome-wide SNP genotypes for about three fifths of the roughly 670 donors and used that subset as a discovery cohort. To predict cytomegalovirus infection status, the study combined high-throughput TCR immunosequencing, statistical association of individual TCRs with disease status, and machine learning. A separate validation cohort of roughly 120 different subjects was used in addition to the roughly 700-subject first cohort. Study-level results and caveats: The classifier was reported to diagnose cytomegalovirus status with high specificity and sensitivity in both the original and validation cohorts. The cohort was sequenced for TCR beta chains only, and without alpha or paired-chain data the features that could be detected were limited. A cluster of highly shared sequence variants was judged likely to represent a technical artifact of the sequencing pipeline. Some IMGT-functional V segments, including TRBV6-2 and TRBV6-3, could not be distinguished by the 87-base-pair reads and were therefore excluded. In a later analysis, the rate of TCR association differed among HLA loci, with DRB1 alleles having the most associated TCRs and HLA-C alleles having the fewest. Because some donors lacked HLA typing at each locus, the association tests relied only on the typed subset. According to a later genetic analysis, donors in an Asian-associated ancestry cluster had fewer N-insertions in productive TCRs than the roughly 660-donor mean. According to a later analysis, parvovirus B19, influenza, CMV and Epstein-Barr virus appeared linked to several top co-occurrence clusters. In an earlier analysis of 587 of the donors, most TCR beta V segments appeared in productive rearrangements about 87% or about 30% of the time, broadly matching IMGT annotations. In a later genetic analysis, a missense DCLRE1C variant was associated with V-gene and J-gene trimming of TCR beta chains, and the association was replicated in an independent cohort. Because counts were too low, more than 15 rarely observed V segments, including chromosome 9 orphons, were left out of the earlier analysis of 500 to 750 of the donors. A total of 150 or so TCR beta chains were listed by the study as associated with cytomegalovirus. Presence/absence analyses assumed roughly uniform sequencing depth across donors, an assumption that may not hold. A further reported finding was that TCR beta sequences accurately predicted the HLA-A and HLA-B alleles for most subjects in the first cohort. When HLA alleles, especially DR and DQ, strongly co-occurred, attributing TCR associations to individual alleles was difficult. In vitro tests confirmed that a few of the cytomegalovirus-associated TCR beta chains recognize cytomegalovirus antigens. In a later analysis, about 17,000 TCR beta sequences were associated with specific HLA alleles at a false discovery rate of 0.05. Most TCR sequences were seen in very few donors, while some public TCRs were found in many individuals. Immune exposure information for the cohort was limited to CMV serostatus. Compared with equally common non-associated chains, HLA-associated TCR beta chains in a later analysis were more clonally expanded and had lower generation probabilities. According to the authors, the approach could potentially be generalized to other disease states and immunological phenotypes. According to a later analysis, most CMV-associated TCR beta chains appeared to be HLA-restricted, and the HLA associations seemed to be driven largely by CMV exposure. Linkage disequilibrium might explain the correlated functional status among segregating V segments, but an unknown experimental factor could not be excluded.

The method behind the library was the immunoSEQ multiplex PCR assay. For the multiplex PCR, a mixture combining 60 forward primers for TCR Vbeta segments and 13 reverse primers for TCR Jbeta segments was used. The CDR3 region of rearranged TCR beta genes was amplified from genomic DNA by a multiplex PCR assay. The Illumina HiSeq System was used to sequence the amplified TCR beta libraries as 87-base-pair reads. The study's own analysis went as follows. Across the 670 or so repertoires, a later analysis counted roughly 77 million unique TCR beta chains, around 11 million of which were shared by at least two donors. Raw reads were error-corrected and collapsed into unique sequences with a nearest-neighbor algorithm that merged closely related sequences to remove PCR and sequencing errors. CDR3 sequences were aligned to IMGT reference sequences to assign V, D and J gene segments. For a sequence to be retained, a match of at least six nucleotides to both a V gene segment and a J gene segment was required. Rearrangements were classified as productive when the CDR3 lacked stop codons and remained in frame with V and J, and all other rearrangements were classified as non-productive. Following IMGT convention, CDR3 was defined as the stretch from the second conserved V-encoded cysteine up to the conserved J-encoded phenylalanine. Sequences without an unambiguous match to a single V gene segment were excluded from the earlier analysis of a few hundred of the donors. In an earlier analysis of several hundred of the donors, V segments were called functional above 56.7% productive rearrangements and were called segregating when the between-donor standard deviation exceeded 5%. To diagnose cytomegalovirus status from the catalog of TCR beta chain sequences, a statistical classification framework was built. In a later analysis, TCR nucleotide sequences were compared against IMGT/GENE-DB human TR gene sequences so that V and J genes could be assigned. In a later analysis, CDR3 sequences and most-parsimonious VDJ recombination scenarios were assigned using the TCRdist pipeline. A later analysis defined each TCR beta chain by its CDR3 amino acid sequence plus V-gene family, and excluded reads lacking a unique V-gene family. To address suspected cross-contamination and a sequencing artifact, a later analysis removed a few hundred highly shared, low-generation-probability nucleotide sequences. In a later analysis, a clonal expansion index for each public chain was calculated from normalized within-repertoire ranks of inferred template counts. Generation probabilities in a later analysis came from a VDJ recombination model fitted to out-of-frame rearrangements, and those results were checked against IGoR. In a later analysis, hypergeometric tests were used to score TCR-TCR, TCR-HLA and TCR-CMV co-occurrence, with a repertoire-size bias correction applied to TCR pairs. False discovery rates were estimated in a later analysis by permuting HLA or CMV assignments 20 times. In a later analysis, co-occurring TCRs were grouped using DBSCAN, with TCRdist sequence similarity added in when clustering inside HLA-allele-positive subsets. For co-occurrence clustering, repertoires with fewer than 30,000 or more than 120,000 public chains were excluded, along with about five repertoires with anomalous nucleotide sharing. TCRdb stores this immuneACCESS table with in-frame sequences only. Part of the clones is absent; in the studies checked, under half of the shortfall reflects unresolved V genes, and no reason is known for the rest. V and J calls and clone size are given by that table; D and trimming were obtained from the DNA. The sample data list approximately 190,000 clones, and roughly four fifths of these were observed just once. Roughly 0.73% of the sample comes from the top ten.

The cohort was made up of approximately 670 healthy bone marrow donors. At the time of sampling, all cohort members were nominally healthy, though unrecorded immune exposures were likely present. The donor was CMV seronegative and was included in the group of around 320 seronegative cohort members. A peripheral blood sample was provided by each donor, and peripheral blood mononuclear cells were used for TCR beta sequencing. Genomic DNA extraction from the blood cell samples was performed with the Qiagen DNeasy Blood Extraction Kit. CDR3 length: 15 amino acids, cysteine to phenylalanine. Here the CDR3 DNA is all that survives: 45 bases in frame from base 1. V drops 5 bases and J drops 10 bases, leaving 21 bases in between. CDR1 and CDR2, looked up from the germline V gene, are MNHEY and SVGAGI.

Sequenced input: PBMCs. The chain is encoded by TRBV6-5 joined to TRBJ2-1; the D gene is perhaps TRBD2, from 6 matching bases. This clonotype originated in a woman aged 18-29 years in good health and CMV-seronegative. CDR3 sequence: CASSRDWAASVEQFF. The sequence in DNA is TGTGCCAGCAGTCGGGACTGGGCCGCGAGCGTAGAGCAGTTCTTC.